This T cell receptor beta chain was sequenced in a study of beta chain features in type 1 diabetes. Sequenced material consisted of expressed TCRB transcripts (all of the isolated RNA was reverse transcribed). Using immunoSEQ multiplex PCR, the repertoire was profiled, and TCRdb retains in-frame clones only, with some absent. Of 550,000 to 850,000 clones detected, 10% to 15% appear once; the ten largest clones hold 0.02% to 0.025%. Study-wide results and limits: Within each of all four CD4+ subsets, Type 1 diabetes patients had TCRB CDR3s that were moderately but significantly shorter.

Unmatched junction bases numbered 6, after V lost 7 bases and J lost 4 bases. This CDR3 comprises 13 residues. In germline, CDR1 is MNHEY, CDR2 SVGAGI. As to this clone: Its antigen is currently unknown.

Sequencing was carried out using naive CD4+ T cells from blood. The clonotype originates from a man aged 18-30 years with type 1 diabetes. The chain joins TRBV6-5 to TRBJ1-2, with 7 bases lining up with TRBD1. Here the CDR3 reads CASKGAAFYGYTF. CDR3 bases: TGTGCCAGCAAGGGGGCCGCCTTCTATGGCTACACCTTC.